The clone carrying this T cell receptor beta chain was seen a few times. Antigen unknown. This specimen belongs to a study of cytomegalovirus exposure and HLA in healthy donors. Study observations and caveats: TCR beta chain V- and J-gene trimming was linked, in a later analysis, to a missense variant in DCLRE1C. Confirmation was obtained in vitro that a few CMV-associated chains are specific for CMV antigens.

PCR amplification relied on 60 Vbeta primers (plus 13 Jbeta primers). Profiled with immunoSEQ multiplex PCR; TCRdb holds only in-frame clones, not every one. The sample records about 160,000 clones, about 80% being singletons. Trimming shortened V by 4 bases and J by 4 bases, and 8 bases separated the two germline ends. CDR1 and CDR2 (germline): ENHRY, SYGVKD. The CDR3 is 13 amino acids. Sequenced: PBMCs. The sequence was obtained from a woman aged 50 to 65 in good health and CMV-seropositive. The V call is TRBV10-3, the J call TRBJ1-3; D not certain. CDR3 DNA: TGTGCCATCAGTGGTATACAGGGAAACACCATATATTTT. This codes for CAISGIQGNTIYF.